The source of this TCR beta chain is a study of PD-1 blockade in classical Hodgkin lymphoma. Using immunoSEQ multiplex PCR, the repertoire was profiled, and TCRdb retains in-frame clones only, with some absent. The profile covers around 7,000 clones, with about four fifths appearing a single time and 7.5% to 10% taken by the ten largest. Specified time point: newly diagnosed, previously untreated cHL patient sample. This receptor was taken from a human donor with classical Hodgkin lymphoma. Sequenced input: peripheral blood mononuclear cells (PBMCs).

The CDR3 bases are TGTGCCAGCAGCCCCTTGAGCGGGGGGTACGAGCAGTACTTC. Encoded protein: CASSPLSGGYEQYF. The J gene is TRBJ2-7, the V gene TRBV9, with TRBD2 matching 9 bases. Trimming at V came to 4 bases and at J to 4 bases, leaving 6 bases not matched to a gene. Germline values: CDR1 SGDLS, CDR2 YYNGEE. CDR3 size: 14 residues. Full variable domain (missing parts from reference TRBV9 and TRBJ2-7): DSGVTQTPKHLITATGQRVTLRCSPRSGDLSVYWYQQSLDQGLQFLIQYYNGEERAKGNILERFSAQQFPDLHSELNLSSLELGDSALYFCASSPLSGGYEQYFGPGTRLTVT.